The clone carrying this TCR beta chain was counted a single time. Antigen unknown. CD45RO-negative cells were positively selected for CCR7, leaving out terminally differentiated effector memory CD45RA+ cells. The germline V gene has CDR1 SGHVS and CDR2 FQNEAQ. There are 14 residues in the CDR3. V trimming: 5 bases; J trimming: 4 bases; junction bases outside the gene matches: 3. For each subset, genomic DNA was distributed in equal portions over several immunoSEQ plates. The protocol was immunoSEQ multiplex PCR, while the TCRdb copy is restricted to in-frame clones and leaves out a portion. The sample records about 1.9 million clones, 80% to 95% being singletons. These data come from a study of shared clonotypes between healthy human individuals. The study, taken as a whole, reports: A reduction in generation probabilities was seen for non-shared clonotypes relative to those shared by all four donors.

The TCR sequence derives from a man in his late teens or twenties in good health. Some clones in this sample may be carry-over from other donors' samples. Sequences were obtained from naive CD8+ T cells from PBMCs. This chain links TRBV7-8 with TRBJ1-5; 9 bases fit TRBD1. For the CDR3, the DNA is TGTGCCAGCAGCAACAGGGGGCGAAATCAGCCCCAGCATTTT. Its translation: CASSNRGRNQPQHF. The variable domain in full, completed from reference TRBV7-8 and TRBJ1-5, reads GAGVSQSPRYKVAKRGQDVALRCDPISGHVSLFWYQQALGQGPEFLTYFQNEAQLDKSGLPSDRFFAERPEGSVSTLKIQRTQQEDSAVYLCASSNRGRNQPQHFGDGTRLSIL.